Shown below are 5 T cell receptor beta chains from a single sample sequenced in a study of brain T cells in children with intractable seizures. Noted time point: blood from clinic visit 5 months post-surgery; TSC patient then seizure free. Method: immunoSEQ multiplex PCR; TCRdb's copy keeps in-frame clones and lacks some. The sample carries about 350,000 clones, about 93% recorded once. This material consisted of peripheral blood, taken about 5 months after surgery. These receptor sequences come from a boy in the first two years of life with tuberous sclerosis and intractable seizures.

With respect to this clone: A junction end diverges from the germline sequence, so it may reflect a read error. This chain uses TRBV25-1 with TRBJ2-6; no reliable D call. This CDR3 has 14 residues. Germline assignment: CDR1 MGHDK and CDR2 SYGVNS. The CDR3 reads CASSAISGANVLTF. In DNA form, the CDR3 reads TGTGCCAGCAGTGCCATCTCTGGAGCCAACGTCCTGACTTTC.

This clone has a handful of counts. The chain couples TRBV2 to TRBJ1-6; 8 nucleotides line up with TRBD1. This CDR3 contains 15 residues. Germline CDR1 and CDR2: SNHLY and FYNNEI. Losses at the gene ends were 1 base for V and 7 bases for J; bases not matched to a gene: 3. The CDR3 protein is CASSEGTGNNSPLHF. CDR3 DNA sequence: TGTGCCAGCAGTGAAGGGACAGGGAACAATTCACCCCTCCACTTT. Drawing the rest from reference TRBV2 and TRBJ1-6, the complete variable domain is EPEVTQTPSHQVTQMGQEVILRCVPISNHLYFYWYRQILGQKVEFLVSFYNNEISEKSEIFDDQFSVERPDGSNFTLKIRSTKLEDSAMYFCASSEGTGNNSPLHFGNGTRLTVT.

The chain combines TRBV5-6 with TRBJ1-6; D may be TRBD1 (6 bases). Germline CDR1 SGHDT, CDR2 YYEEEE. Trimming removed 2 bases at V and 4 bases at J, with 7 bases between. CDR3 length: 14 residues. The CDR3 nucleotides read TGTGCCAGCAGCTTCAGGGGTTATAATTCACCCCTCCACTTT. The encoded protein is CASSFRGYNSPLHF. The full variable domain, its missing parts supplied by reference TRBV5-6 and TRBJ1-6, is DAGVTQSPTHLIKTRGQQVTLRCSPKSGHDTVSWYQQALGQGPQFIFQYYEEEERQRGNFPDRFSGHQFPNYSSELNVNALLLGDSALYLCASSFRGYNSPLHFGNGTRLTVT.

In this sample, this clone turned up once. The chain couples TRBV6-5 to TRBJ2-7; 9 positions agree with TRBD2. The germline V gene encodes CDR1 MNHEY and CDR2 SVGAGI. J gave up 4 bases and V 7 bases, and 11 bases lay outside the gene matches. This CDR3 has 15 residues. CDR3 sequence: CASKIVGLAQYEQYF. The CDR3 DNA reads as TGTGCCAGCAAAATAGTGGGACTAGCCCAATACGAGCAGTACTTC.

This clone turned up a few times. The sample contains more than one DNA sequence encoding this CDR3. The CDR3 sequence: CASRRYNSPLHF. The CDR3 DNA reads as TGTGCCAGTAGACGATATAATTCACCCCTCCACTTT. The chain couples TRBV2 to TRBJ1-6; no reliable D call. Trimming took 9 bases from V and 4 from J, leaving 7 bases between them. Germline CDR1 reads SNHLY; CDR2 reads FYNNEI. This CDR3 contains 12 residues.